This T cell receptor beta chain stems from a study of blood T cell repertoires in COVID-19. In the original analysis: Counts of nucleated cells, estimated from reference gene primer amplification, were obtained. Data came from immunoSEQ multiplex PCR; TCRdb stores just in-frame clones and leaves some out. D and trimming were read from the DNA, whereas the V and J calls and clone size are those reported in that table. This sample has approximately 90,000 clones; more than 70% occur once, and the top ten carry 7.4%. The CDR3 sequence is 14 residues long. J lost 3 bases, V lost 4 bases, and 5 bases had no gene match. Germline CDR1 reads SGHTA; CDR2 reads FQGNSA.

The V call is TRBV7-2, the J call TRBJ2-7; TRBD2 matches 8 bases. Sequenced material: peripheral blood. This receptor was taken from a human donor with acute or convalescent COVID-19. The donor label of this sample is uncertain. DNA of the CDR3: TGTGCCAGCAGCTACGTTAGCGGGGACTACGAGCAGTACTTC. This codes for CASSYVSGDYEQYF.